This is a list of T cell receptor beta chains from one sample in a study of control samples from healthy donors and cancer patients. Produced via immunoSEQ multiplex PCR; TCRdb's table is partial and in-frame only. This table has over 100,000 clones, about 88% appearing once. The sequencing sample was made of blood. Receptors originate from a man aged 50 to 60 in good health. Each CDR3 is given with its conserved first and last residue. The D gene is left open where the match is weak. Only some rows state a clone size, as once, few, many or a class for expanded clones.

V gene	J gene	clone size	D gene	CDR3 DNA	CDR3 protein
TRBV6-5	TRBJ1-5	.	TRBD1	TGTGCCAGCAGGGGGGGACAGGGTGGTCAGCCCCAGCATTTT	CASRGGQGGQPQHF
TRBV7-9	TRBJ1-3	.	.	TGTGCCAGCAGCCCCCAAGGGGACTCTGGAAACACCATATATTTT	CASSPQGDSGNTIYF
TRBV19	TRBJ1-4	.	.	TGTGCCAGTAGTCCCAGCGGGGGAGAAAAACTGTTTTTT	CASSPSGGEKLFF
TRBV5-6	TRBJ1-1	few	TRBD1	TGTGCCAGCAGCTGGGACAGGGTCAACACTGAAGCTTTCTTT	CASSWDRVNTEAFF
TRBV12-5	TRBJ2-2	.	TRBD2	TGTGCTAGGATGGGAGGGAGCGCGAACACCGGGGAGCTGTTTTTT	CARMGGSANTGELFF
TRBV4-2	TRBJ2-7	once	TRBD1	TGTGCCAGCAGCCACCCGCTCGGACAGGGGTACGAGCAGTACTTC	CASSHPLGQGYEQYF
TRBV7-2	TRBJ2-1	.	TRBD2	TGTGCCAGCAGCTTAGCCTCGAGCGGGGGGGGAGTCTCCTACAATGAGCAGTTCTTC	CASSLASSGGGVSYNEQFF
TRBV5-1	TRBJ2-1	.	TRBD2	TGCGCCAGCAGCACGCGGACTAGCGGGGGGGTTAACAATGAGCAGTTCTTC	CASSTRTSGGVNNEQFF
TRBV24-1	TRBJ2-1	.	TRBD1	TGTGCCACCAGTGATTCCTCCGGGACAGGGAGGGATGAGCAGTTCTTC	CATSDSSGTGRDEQFF
TRBV7-3	TRBJ2-3	.	.	TGTGCCAGCAGCTTAACGGGGCCCCTAAGCACAGATACGCAGTATTTT	CASSLTGPLSTDTQYF
TRBV7-9	TRBJ2-3	.	TRBD1	TGTGCCAGCAGCTTAGGTCAGGGGGCCCCAGATACGCAGTATTTT	CASSLGQGAPDTQYF
TRBV9	TRBJ2-3	.	.	TGTGCCAGCAGCGCCCGCTCCTTCCGGGACCAGCAGTATTTT	CASSARSFRDQQYF
TRBV4-1	TRBJ2-7	.	TRBD2	TGCGCCAGCAGCCACGCTGGGACTAGCGGGGGCAGATACGAGCAGTACTTC	CASSHAGTSGGRYEQYF
TRBV4-1	TRBJ2-5	once	.	TGCGCCAGCAGCCAAACCGCTCTGCCCGGGGGTGGAGAGACCCAGTACTTC	CASSQTALPGGGETQYF
TRBV30	TRBJ2-3	.	.	TGTGCCTGCGTGGGGACGGATAGCACAGATACGCAGTATTTT	CACVGTDSTDTQYF
TRBV7-9	TRBJ2-2	.	.	TGTGCCAGCAGCTTGTTTAAGGGCACCGGGGAGCTGTTTTTT	CASSLFKGTGELFF
TRBV7-9	TRBJ2-7	.	.	TGTGCCAGCAGCTTACTCGCAGGGACCTACGAGCAGTACTTC	CASSLLAGTYEQYF
TRBV28	TRBJ2-3	.	TRBD2	TGTGCCAGCAGTCTAGCGGGGTCAGGCACAGATACGCAGTATTTT	CASSLAGSGTDTQYF
TRBV7-6	TRBJ1-1	.	.	TGTGCCAGCAGCTCCCGAAGCTCAGGGGCCCCTGAAGCTTTCTTT	CASSSRSSGAPEAFF
TRBV6-2/TRBV6-3	TRBJ2-7	.	.	TGTGCCAGCAGTTACCCACAAGCCTACGAGCAGTACTTC	CASSYPQAYEQYF
TRBV12-2	TRBJ2-4	once	.	TGTGCAAGTCGCTTAGGGCCCGGGACGCATCCAGTGGCCAAAAACATTCAGTACTTC	CASRLGPGTHPVAKNIQYF
TRBV2	TRBJ1-5	.	TRBD1	TGTGCCAGCAGCTGGCAGGGGGCCTATCAGCCCCAGCATTTT	CASSWQGAYQPQHF
TRBV7-8	TRBJ2-7	.	TRBD1	TGTGCCAGCAGCTTTGACGGGACAGGACCCTACGAGCAGTACTTC	CASSFDGTGPYEQYF
TRBV6-5	TRBJ1-2	.	.	TGTGCCAGCAGCGGGACAAGGGCTCTAACCCTTGGCTACACCTTC	CASSGTRALTLGYTF
TRBV10-1	TRBJ2-1	.	TRBD2	TGCGCCAGCAGTGACTTTGCCCGAGCTAGCGGGGGATACAATGAGCAGTTCTTC	CASSDFARASGGYNEQFF
TRBV2	TRBJ1-2	.	.	TGTGCCAGCAGCGTCACAGGGTACAATGGCTACACCTTC	CASSVTGYNGYTF
TRBV9	TRBJ2-3	.	.	TGTGCCAGCAGCGTAGACCCAGTCACAGATACGCAGTATTTT	CASSVDPVTDTQYF
TRBV3-1/TRBV3-2	TRBJ2-4	.	.	TGTGCCAGCAGCCTTGAGGGGAGCGGCTCCGACATTCAGTACTTC	CASSLEGSGSDIQYF